Below, 5 T cell receptor beta chains from the same sample are listed, as sequenced in a study of T cell clonotyping in hematopoietic cell transplantation. Clones were read by immunoSEQ multiplex PCR, and TCRdb kept only the in-frame ones, dropping some. This table holds about 5,600 clones, 70% to 80% found once. The specimen was peripheral blood mononuclear cells, collected 100 days after allogeneic stem cell transplant. The receptors shown here come from a male patient between 60 and 69 years old who had an allogeneic stem cell transplant, so T cells may come from the graft donor. Some clones in this sample may be carry-over from other donors' samples.

This clone was counted only a few times. CDR3 sequence (DNA): TGCAGTGCTAGGGACCGCGGCGAAGCTTTCTTT. Protein product: CSARDRGEAFF. The chain employs TRBV20-1 and TRBJ1-1; D is undetermined. This CDR3 region has 11 residues. Germline assignment: CDR1 DFQATT and CDR2 SNEGSKA (reference sequence). Trimming left V 3 bases short and J 8 bases short, with 10 bases between.

The chain couples TRBV28 to TRBJ2-7; 13 bases line up with TRBD2. This CDR3 is built from 17 residues. Germline lookup yields CDR1 MDHEN and CDR2 SYDVKM. The V and J ends lost 4 bases and 3 bases, in that order; junction bases with no gene match: 9. This chain's CDR3 is CASSSTGTSGTLYEQYF. For the CDR3, the DNA is TGTGCCAGCAGTTCGACCGGGACTAGCGGGACCCTCTACGAGCAGTACTTC.

The chain joins TRBV30 to TRBJ2-7; D gene ambiguous. CDR3 length equals 11 residues. V was clipped by 2 bases and J by 2 bases, with 4 bases between them. Germline CDR1 is GTSNPN and CDR2 is SVGIG (reference sequence). DNA for the CDR3: TGTGCCTGGAGTCCCGCCTACGAGCAGTACTTC. This gives the protein CAWSPAYEQYF.

The chain couples TRBV30 to TRBJ1-1; D is ambiguous. CDR1 is GTSNPN, CDR2 SVGIG, per germline (reference sequence). Trimming left V 5 bases short and J 11 bases short, with 12 bases between. The CDR3 spans 10 residues. CDR3 residues: CAWGTREAFF. The CDR3 region has the DNA TGTGCCTGGGGAACAAGGGAGGCTTTCTTT.

The CDR3 DNA is TGCGCCAGCAGCTTAGGAGCTTCGGAGCAGTACTTC. Translating gives CASSLGASEQYF. The chain uses TRBV5-1 and TRBJ2-7; D is uncertain. Trimming left V 2 bases short and J 7 bases short, with 10 bases between. The CDR3 contains 12 residues. The germline CDR1 and CDR2 sequences are SGHRS and YFSETQ.